Here is one T cell receptor (beta chain) with its context. Its target is not known. The germline V and J ends were trimmed by 0 bases and 1 base, with 10 bases remaining between them. The CDR3 has 15 amino acids. Germline lookup yields CDR1 SGHNT and CDR2 YYREEE (reference sequence). These data come from a study of long-term antiretroviral therapy in people with HIV. With survey level as its setting, the immunoSEQ assay was v3.0. Sequencing was directed toward about 40,000-55,000 T-cell genomes in each sample. The data were produced by immunoSEQ multiplex PCR, yet TCRdb's version contains in-frame clones alone and is incomplete. The sample yields about 28,000 clones, approximately 90% seen once. Treatment for every participant with HIV took place in the United States. Study-level findings and limits: Narrower CDR3 length ranges marked HIV repertoires relative to controls. After ART, diversity increased yet remained lower than transplant donor controls.

Material: unsorted PBMCs, obtained 0.5 years after starting antiretroviral therapy. This TCR came from a woman younger than 30 with HIV. V and J are TRBV5-4 and TRBJ1-1; perhaps TRBD1 as D (5 bases). CDR3 coding DNA: TGTGCCAGCAGCTTGGCCCAGGGCCAGAACACTGAAGCTTTCTTT. Amino acid sequence: CASSLAQGQNTEAFF.